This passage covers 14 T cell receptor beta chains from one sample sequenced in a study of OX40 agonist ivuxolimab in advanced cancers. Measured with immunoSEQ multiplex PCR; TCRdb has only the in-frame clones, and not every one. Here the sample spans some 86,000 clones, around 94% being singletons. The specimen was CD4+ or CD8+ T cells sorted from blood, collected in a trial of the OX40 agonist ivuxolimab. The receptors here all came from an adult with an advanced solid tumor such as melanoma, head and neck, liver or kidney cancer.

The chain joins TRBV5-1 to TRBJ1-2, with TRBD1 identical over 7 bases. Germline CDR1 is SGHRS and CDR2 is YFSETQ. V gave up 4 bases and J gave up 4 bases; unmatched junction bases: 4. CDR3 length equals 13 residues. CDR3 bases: TGCGCCAGCAGCACCCGACAGGGCTATGGCTACACCTTC. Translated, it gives CASSTRQGYGYTF. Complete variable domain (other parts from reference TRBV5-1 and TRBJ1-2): KAGVTQTPRYLIKTRGQQVTLSCSPISGHRSVSWYQQTPGQGLQFLFEYFSETQRNKGNFPGRFSGRQFSNSRSEMNVSTLELGDSALYLCASSTRQGYGYTFGSGTRLTVV.

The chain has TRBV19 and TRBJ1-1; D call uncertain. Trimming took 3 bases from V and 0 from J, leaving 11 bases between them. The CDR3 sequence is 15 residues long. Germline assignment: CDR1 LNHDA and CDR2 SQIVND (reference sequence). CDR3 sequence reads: CASSILGDVNTEAFF. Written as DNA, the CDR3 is TGTGCCAGTAGTATTTTGGGAGACGTGAACACTGAAGCTTTCTTT.

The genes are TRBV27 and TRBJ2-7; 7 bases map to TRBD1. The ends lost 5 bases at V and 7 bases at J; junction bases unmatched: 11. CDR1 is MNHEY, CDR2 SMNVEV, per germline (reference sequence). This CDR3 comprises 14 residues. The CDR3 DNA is TGTGCCAGCAGTCTCGGGACAGTTCTAGGAGAGCAGTACTTC. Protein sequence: CASSLGTVLGEQYF.

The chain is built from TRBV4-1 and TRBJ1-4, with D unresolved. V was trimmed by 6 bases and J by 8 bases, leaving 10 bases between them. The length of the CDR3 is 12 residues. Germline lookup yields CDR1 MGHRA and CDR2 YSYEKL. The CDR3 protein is CASSGLLEKLFF. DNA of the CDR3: TGCGCCAGCAGTGGACTTTTGGAAAAACTGTTTTTT.

CDR3 DNA: TGTGCCAGCAGCTTCAGTTCTACTCGGGATGGCTACACCTTC. Its translation is CASSFSSTRDGYTF. This sequence joins TRBV7-9 and TRBJ1-2; unclear D gene. The CDR3 consists of 14 residues. Trimming pared 3 bases from V and 6 bases from J, leaving 14 bases between. CDR1 and CDR2 from the germline V gene are SEHNR and FQNEAQ (reference sequence).

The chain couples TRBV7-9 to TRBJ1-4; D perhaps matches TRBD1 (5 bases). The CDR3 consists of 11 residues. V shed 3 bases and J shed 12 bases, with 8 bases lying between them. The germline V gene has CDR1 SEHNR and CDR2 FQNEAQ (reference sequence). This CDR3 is CASSFTGELFF. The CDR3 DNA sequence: TGTGCCAGCAGCTTTACAGGAGAACTGTTTTTT.

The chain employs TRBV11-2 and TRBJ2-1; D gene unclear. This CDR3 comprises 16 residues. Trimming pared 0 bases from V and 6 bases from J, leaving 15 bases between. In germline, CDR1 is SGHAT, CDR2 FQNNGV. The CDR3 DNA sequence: TGTGCCAGCAGCTTAGAAGGGCAGGTTATGGTCAATGAGCAGTTCTTC. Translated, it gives CASSLEGQVMVNEQFF.

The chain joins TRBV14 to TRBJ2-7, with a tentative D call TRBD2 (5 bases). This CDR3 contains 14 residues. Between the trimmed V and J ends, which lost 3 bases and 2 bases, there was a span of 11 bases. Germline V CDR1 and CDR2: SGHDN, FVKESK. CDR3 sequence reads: CASSQGSGPYEQYF. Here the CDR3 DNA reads TGTGCCAGCAGCCAGGGCAGCGGTCCCTACGAGCAGTACTTC.

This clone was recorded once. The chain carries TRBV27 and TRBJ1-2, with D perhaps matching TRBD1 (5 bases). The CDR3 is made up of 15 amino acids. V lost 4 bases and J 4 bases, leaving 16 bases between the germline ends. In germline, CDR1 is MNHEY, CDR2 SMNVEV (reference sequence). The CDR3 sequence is CASSYGAGGSYGYTF. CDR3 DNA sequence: TGTGCCAGCAGTTACGGGGCGGGGGGGAGCTATGGCTACACCTTC.

CDR3 nucleotides: TGCGCCAGCAGCCAAGAGAGGGAACAGGGGGTAGATACGCAGTATTTT. Translated: CASSQEREQGVDTQYF. The chain links TRBV4-3 to TRBJ2-3; 8 nucleotides agree with TRBD1. V lost 0 bases, J lost 5 bases, and 7 bases stayed unmatched. The CDR3 is made up of 16 amino acids. CDR1 is LGHNA and CDR2 is YSLEER in the germline V gene.

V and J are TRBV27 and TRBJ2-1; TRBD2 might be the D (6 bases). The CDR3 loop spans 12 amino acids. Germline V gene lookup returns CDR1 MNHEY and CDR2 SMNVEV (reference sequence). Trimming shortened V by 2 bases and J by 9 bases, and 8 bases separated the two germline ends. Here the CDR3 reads CASSLQGGEQFF. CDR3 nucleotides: TGTGCCAGCAGTTTACAGGGAGGTGAGCAGTTCTTC.

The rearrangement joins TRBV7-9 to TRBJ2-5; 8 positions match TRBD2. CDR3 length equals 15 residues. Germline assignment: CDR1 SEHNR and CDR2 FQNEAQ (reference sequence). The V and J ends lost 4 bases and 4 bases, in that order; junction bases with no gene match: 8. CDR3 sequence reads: CASSSRSGGPETQYF. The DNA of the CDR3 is TGTGCCAGCAGCTCAAGGTCGGGAGGGCCAGAGACCCAGTACTTC.

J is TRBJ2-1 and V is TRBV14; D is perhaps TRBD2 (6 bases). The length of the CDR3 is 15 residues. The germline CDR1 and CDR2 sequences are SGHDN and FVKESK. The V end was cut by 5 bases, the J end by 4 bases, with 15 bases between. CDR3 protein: CASSGGSGLYNEQFF. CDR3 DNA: TGTGCCAGCAGCGGGGGGAGTGGCCTTTACAATGAGCAGTTCTTC.

This chain's CDR3 is CASDAGGEQYF. The CDR3 nucleotides read TGTGCCAGCGACGCCGGGGGCGAGCAGTACTTC. V is TRBV2 and J is TRBJ2-7, with a weak D call TRBD2 (6 bases). Trimming pared 8 bases from V and 6 bases from J, leaving 11 bases between. The CDR3 is 11 amino acids. Germline CDR1 is SNHLY and CDR2 is FYNNEI. The entire variable domain, with the rest obtained from reference TRBV2 and TRBJ2-7, is as follows: EPEVTQTPSHQVTQMGQEVILRCVPISNHLYFYWYRQILGQKVEFLVSFYNNEISEKSEIFDDQFSVERPDGSNFTLKIRSTKLEDSAMYFCASDAGGEQYFGPGTRLTVT.